Below, one T cell receptor beta chain is given with its context. Its antigen is currently unknown. The table came from immunoSEQ multiplex PCR; TCRdb's copy has only in-frame clones and leaves some out. This sample has more than 10,000 clones, with roughly two thirds found just once. The sample belongs to a study of CD4+ T cells in melanoma. Overall study results and limits: CD8+ T cell, macrophage and B cell function reportedly correlated with neoantigen-specific CD4+ T cells. Diverse differentiation states were reported for melanoma neoantigen-specific CD4+ T cells.

This CDR3 contains 14 residues. CDR1 is LNHDA, CDR2 SQIVND, per germline (reference sequence). V dropped 4 bases and J dropped 3 bases, with 10 bases sitting between them. The sequenced sample was cells from a culture (not recorded whether cultured in vitro). The sequence was obtained from a human donor with melanoma. The V gene is TRBV19, the J gene TRBJ2-1; perhaps TRBD1 as D (7 bases). CDR3 residues: CASSRQGLYNEQFF. The CDR3 DNA is TGTGCCAGTAGTAGACAGGGACTCTACAATGAGCAGTTCTTC.